These T cell receptor beta chains were read from a single sample in a study of cytomegalovirus exposure and HLA in healthy donors. Using immunoSEQ multiplex PCR, the repertoire was profiled, and TCRdb retains in-frame clones only, with some absent. The data contain around 150,000 clones, approximately 88% of them singletons. Sample: PBMCs. Every receptor here comes from a woman aged 18-29 years in good health and CMV-seronegative. The CDR3 runs from the conserved cysteine through the conserved F or W. D genes are given only for firm matches. A row's size may be missing; if present it is once, few, many or a size class.

-	TRBJ1-2	-	TRBV27	CASSERGQDYGYTF	TGTGCCAGCAGCGAACGGGGACAAGACTATGGCTACACCTTC
once	TRBJ1-1	TRBD1	TRBV18	CASSPQGQGAGMNTEAFF	TGTGCCAGCTCACCACAGGGACAGGGGGCGGGTATGAACACTGAAGCTTTCTTT
-	TRBJ2-4	-	TRBV19	CASRALPGGIQYF	TGTGCCAGTAGGGCCTTACCAGGAGGCATTCAGTACTTC
-	TRBJ2-6	TRBD1	TRBV29-1	CSVASRTGVSGANVLTF	TGCAGCGTTGCATCCCGGACAGGAGTCTCTGGGGCCAACGTCCTGACTTTC
-	TRBJ2-3	-	TRBV29-1	CSEARASTDTQYF	TGCAGCGAGGCCAGGGCTAGCACAGATACGCAGTATTTT
-	TRBJ2-5	-	TRBV5-1	CASSASRGAGKTQYF	TGCGCCAGCAGCGCTTCCAGGGGAGCGGGAAAGACCCAGTACTTC
-	TRBJ1-3	TRBD1	TRBV9	CASSVSGGSSSGNTIYF	TGTGCCAGCAGCGTATCAGGGGGCTCGAGCTCTGGAAACACCATATATTTT
-	TRBJ1-1	-	TRBV19	CASSIDLRGGTEAFF	TGTGCCAGTAGTATAGATCTACGAGGGGGAACTGAAGCTTTCTTT
-	TRBJ1-1	-	TRBV10-1	CASSDMGLEAFF	TGCGCCAGCAGTGATATGGGACTAGAAGCTTTCTTT
few	TRBJ2-1	-	TRBV21-1	CASSKRMGTYSYNEQFF	TGTGCCAGCAGCAAAAGGATGGGGACTTACTCCTACAATGAGCAGTTCTTC
-	TRBJ2-5	TRBD1	TRBV10-2	CATRRQGIGETQYF	TGCGCCACGAGGCGACAGGGAATCGGGGAGACCCAGTACTTC
-	TRBJ2-1	TRBD2	TRBV7-2	CASSTSGGYNEQFF	TGTGCCAGCAGTACTAGCGGGGGGTACAATGAGCAGTTCTTC
-	TRBJ1-2	-	TRBV6-1	CASIARPGGYTF	TGTGCCAGCATCGCCAGGCCCGGTGGCTACACCTTC
once	TRBJ2-6	TRBD1	TRBV19	CASSRPGGSSGANVLTF	TGTGCCAGTAGTAGGCCAGGGGGCAGTTCTGGGGCCAACGTCCTGACTTTC
-	TRBJ2-5	TRBD2	TRBV4-2	CASSQGTRQETQYF	TGTGCCAGCAGCCAAGGGACTAGACAAGAGACCCAGTACTTC
once	TRBJ1-1	-	TRBV19	CASSATGNTEAFF	TGTGCCAGTAGCGCGACAGGGAACACTGAAGCTTTCTTT
-	TRBJ1-1	-	TRBV11-2	CASSLVRPNTEAFF	TGTGCCAGCAGCTTAGTCAGGCCGAACACTGAAGCTTTCTTT
few	TRBJ2-5	TRBD2	TRBV7-2	CASSLLAGGQETQYF	TGTGCCAGCAGCTTACTAGCGGGGGGTCAAGAGACCCAGTACTTC
-	TRBJ2-7	TRBD1	TRBV4-1	CASSQDSGGAGQYF	TGCGCCAGCAGCCAAGATTCAGGGGGCGCGGGGCAGTACTTC
once	TRBJ1-3	-	TRBV18	CASSPGGDSGNTIYF	TGTGCCAGCTCACCAGGGGGCGACTCTGGAAACACCATATATTTT
few	TRBJ1-6	TRBD1	TRBV30	CAWSGQGGSPLHF	TGTGCCTGGAGTGGACAGGGGGGGTCACCCCTCCACTTT
few	TRBJ1-2	TRBD1	TRBV25-1	CASSEGAGGNYGYTF	TGTGCCAGCAGTGAGGGGGCAGGGGGAAACTATGGCTACACCTTC
-	TRBJ2-7	-	TRBV15	CATSNVVRGYEQYF	TGTGCCACCAGTAATGTTGTCAGGGGATACGAGCAGTACTTC
-	TRBJ1-4	TRBD1	TRBV5-1	CASSPGQSANEKLFF	TGCGCCAGCAGCCCGGGACAGTCGGCTAATGAAAAACTGTTTTTT